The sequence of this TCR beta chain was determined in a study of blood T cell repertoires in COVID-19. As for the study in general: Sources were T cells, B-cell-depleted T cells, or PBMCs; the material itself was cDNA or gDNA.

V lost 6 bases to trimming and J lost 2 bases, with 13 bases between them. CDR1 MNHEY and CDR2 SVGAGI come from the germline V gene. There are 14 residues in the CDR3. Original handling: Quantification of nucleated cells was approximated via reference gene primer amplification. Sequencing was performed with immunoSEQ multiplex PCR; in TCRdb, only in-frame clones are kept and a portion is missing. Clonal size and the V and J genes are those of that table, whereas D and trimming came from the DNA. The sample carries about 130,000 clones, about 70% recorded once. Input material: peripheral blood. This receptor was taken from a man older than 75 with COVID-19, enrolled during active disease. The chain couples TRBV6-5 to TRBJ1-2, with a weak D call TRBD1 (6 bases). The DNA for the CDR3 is TGTGCCAGCAGCCGGACCGACAGGAACTATGGCTACACCTTC. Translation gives CASSRTDRNYGYTF.